This T cell receptor (beta chain) was retrieved from a study of cytomegalovirus exposure and HLA in healthy donors. Study-wide findings and caveats: It was reported that the classifier diagnosed cytomegalovirus status with high specificity and sensitivity in both the original and validation cohorts. Cytomegalovirus association was listed for 150 or so TCR beta chains.

Profiling relied on immunoSEQ multiplex PCR, and the TCRdb table lists in-frame clones only, not all of them. This sample carries tens of thousands of clones, about 92% of them seen once, and the ten largest clones take about 0.68%. Remarks on this clone: The antigen is not known.

Looked up from germline, CDR1 is MNHNS and CDR2 is SASEGT. Trimming took off 4 bases at V and 3 bases at J, with 7 bases between the two ends. CDR3 length: 12 residues. The rearrangement links TRBV6-1 to TRBJ2-7, with D possibly being TRBD1 (5 bases). The sample comprised PBMCs. The sequence was obtained from a man aged 18 to 30 in good health and CMV-seronegative. The chain's CDR3 is CASSVTDYEQYF. As DNA, the CDR3 is TGTGCCAGCAGTGTGACAGACTACGAGCAGTACTTC.